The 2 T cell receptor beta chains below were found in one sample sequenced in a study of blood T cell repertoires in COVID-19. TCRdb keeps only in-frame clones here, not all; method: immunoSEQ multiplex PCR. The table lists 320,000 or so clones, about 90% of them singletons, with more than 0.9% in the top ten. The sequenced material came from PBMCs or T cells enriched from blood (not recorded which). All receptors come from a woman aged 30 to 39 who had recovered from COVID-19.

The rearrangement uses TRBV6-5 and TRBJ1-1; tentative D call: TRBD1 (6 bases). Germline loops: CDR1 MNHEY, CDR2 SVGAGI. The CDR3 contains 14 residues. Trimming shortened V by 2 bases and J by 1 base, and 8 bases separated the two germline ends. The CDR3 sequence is CASSYGGQNTEAFF. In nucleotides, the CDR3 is TGTGCCAGCAGTTACGGGGGACAGAACACTGAAGCTTTCTTT.

CDR3 sequence reads: CASSYDRGETQYF. The CDR3 DNA reads TGTGCCAGCAGTTACGACAGGGGAGAGACCCAGTACTTC. The chain uses TRBV6-2 or TRBV6-3 and TRBJ2-5; 8 bases fit TRBD1. Losses at the gene ends were 2 bases for V and 4 bases for J; bases not matched to a gene: 0. The CDR3 has 13 residues. The V gene's germline CDR1 is MNHEY and CDR2 SVGEGT.